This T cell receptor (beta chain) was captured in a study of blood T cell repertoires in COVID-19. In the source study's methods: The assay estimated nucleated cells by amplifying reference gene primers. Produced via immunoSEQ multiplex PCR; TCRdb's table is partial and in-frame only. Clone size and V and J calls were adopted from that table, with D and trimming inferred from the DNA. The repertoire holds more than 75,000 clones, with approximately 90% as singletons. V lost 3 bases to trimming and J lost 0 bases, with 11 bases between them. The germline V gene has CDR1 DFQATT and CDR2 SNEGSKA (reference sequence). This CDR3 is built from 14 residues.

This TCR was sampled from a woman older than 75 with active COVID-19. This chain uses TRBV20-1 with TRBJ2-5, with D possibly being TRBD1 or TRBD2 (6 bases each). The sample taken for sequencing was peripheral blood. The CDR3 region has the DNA TGCAGTGCTAGTAGCGGACAGCACCAAGAGACCCAGTACTTC. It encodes CSASSGQHQETQYF.